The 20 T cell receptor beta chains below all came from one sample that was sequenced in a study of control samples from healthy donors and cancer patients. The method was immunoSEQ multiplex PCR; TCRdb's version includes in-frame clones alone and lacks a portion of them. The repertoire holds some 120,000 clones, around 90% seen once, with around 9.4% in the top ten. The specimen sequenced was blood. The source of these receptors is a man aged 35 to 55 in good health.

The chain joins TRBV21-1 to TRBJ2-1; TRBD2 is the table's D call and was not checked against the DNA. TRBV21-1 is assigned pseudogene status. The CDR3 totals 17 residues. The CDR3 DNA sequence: TGTGCCAGCAGCAAAGGACTGCGAGCGGGGAAAGACAATGAGCAGTTCTTC. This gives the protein CASSKGLRAGKDNEQFF.

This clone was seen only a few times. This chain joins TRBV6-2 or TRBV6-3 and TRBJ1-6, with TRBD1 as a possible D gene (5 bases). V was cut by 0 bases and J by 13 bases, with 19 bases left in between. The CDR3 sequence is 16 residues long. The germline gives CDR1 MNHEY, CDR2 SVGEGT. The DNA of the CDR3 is TGTGCCAGCAGTTACTCGGACGGGACCTGGCAGCTGCCCCTCCACTTT. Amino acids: CASSYSDGTWQLPLHF.

In DNA, the CDR3 is TGTGCCAGCAGCGTAGCGGGGACTAACTATGGCTACACCTTC. This codes for CASSVAGTNYGYTF. The rearrangement uses TRBV9 and TRBJ1-2; no clear D. V shed 0 bases and J shed 0 bases, with 6 bases lying between them. CDR3 length equals 14 residues. From germline, CDR1 is SGDLS and CDR2 YYNGEE.

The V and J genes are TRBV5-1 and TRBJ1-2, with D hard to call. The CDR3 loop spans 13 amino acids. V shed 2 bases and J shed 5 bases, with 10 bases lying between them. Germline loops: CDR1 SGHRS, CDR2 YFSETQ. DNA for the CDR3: TGCGCCAGCAGCTTAAACAGCTTTTATGGCTACACCTTC. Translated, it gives CASSLNSFYGYTF.

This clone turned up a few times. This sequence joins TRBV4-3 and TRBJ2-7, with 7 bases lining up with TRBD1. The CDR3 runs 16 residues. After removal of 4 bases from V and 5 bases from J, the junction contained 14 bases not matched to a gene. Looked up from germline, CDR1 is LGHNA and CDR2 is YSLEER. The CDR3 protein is CASSREPGTVWDEQYF. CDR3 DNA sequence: TGCGCCAGCAGCCGAGAGCCCGGGACAGTCTGGGACGAGCAGTACTTC.

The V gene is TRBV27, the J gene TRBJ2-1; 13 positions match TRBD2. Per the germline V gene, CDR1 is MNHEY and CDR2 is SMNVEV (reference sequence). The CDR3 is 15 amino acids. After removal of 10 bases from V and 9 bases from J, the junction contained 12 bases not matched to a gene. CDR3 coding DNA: TGTGCCACCTCTCCAGGGACTAGCGGGAAAAGTGAGCAGTTCTTC. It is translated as CATSPGTSGKSEQFF.

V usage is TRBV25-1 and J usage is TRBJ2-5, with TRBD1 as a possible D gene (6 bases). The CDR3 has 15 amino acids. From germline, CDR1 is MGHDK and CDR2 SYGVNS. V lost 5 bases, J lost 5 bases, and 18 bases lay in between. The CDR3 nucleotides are TGTGCCAGCAGTCCTGCCTTAGGGGGATGGGAGACCCAGTACTTC. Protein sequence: CASSPALGGWETQYF.

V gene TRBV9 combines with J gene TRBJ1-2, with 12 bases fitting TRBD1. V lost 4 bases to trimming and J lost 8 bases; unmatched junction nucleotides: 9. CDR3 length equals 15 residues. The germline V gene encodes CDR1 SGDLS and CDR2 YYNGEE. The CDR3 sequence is CASSPTGQGARGYTF. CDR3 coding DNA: TGTGCCAGCAGCCCGACGGGACAGGGGGCGCGGGGCTACACCTTC.

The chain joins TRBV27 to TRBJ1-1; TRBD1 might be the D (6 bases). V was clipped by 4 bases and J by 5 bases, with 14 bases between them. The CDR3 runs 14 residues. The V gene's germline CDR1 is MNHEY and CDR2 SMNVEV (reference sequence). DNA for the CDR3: TGTGCCAGCAGTTCCCGCAGGGGAGGGACTGAAGCTTTCTTT. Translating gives CASSSRRGGTEAFF.

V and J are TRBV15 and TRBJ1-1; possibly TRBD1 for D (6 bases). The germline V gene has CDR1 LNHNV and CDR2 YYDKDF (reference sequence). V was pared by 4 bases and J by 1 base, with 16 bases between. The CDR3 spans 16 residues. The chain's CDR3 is CATSKLQGRPNTEAFF. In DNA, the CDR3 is TGTGCCACCAGCAAACTACAGGGTCGTCCGAACACTGAAGCTTTCTTT.

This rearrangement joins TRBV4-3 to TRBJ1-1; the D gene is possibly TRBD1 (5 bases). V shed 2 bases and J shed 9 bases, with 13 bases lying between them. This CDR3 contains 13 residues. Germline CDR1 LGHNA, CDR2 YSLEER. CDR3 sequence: CASSQQGLFQAFF. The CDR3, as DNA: TGCGCCAGCAGCCAACAGGGATTGTTCCAAGCTTTCTTT.

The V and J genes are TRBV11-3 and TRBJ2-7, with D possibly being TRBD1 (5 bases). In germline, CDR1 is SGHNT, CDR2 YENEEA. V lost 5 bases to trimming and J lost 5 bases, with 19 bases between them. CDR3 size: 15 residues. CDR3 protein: CASSPQDRMVHEQYF. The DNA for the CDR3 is TGTGCCAGCAGCCCCCAAGACAGAATGGTCCACGAGCAGTACTTC.

The DNA of the CDR3 is TGTGCCAGCAGCTCCGGACTAGACGGCTACACCTTC. It specifies CASSSGLDGYTF. V and J are TRBV9 and TRBJ1-2; D not resolved. The CDR3 loop spans 12 amino acids. The germline V gene encodes CDR1 SGDLS and CDR2 YYNGEE. Trimming pared 4 bases from V and 8 bases from J, leaving 12 bases between.

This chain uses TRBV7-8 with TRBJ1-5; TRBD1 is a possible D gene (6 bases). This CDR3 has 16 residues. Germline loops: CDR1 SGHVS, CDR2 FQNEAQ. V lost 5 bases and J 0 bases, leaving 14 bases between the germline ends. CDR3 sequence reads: CASSPGTTYSNQPQHF. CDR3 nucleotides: TGTGCCAGCAGCCCCGGGACAACTTATAGCAATCAGCCCCAGCATTTT.

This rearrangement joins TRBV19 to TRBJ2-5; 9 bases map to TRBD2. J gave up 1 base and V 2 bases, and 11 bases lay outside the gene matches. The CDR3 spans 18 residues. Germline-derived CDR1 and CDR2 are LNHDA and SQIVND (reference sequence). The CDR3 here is CASSIWPREAGGQETQYF. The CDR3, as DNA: TGTGCCAGTAGTATATGGCCCCGGGAAGCGGGGGGCCAAGAGACCCAGTACTTC. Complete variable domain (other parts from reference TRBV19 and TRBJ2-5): DGGITQSPKYLFRKEGQNVTLSCEQNLNHDAMYWYRQDPGQGLRLIYYSQIVNDFQKGDIAEGYSVSREKKESFPLTVTSAQKNPTAFYLCASSIWPREAGGQETQYFGPGTRLLVL.

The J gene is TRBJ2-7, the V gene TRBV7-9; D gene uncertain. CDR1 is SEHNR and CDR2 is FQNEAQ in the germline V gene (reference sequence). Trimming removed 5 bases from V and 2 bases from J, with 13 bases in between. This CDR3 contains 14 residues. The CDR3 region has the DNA TGTGCCAGCAGCCCTATTCTCCCAGCCTACGAGCAGTACTTC. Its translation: CASSPILPAYEQYF. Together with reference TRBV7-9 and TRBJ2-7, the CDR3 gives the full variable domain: DTGVSQNPRHKITKRGQNVTFRCDPISEHNRLYWYRQTLGQGPEFLTYFQNEAQLEKSRLLSDRFSAERPKGSFSTLEIQRTEQGDSAMYLCASSPILPAYEQYFGPGTRLTVT.

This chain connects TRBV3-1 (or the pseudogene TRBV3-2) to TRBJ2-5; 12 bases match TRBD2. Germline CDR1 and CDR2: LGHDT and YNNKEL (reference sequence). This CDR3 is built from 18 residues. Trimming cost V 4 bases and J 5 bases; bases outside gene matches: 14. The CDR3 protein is CASSRAGLAGQDGETQYF. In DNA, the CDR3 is TGTGCCAGCAGCCGGGCGGGACTAGCGGGCCAGGATGGGGAGACCCAGTACTTC.

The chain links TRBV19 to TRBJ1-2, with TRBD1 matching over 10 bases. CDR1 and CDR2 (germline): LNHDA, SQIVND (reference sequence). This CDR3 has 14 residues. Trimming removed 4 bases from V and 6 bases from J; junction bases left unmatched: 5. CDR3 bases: TGTGCCAGTAGTAAAGACAGGGGGCAAGATGGCTACACCTTC. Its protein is CASSKDRGQDGYTF.

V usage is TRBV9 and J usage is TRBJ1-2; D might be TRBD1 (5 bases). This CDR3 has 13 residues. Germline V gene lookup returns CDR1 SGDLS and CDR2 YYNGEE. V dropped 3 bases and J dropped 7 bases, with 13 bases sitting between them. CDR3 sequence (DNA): TGTGCCAGCAGCGGGGACGCCTTAGGTGGCTACACCTTC. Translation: CASSGDALGGYTF.

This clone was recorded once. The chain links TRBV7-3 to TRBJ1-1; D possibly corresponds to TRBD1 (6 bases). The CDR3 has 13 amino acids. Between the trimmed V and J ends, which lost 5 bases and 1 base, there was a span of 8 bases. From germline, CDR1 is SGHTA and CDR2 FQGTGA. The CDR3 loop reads CASSAGANTEAFF. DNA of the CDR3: TGTGCCAGCAGCGCAGGGGCGAACACTGAAGCTTTCTTT.